A selection of T cell receptor beta chains follows, all from one sample in a study of blood T cell repertoires in COVID-19. Some clones are missing from TCRdb's copy, which holds only in-frame ones; the method was immunoSEQ multiplex PCR. The sample has 250,000 or so clones; around nine tenths are singletons. Source material: peripheral blood. These receptors all stem from a man aged 30-40 years with active or convalescent COVID-19. The conserved cysteine and the conserved F or W are not part of the CDR3 here. Fields, in order: D gene, clone size, J gene, V gene, CDR3 protein. The D gene is left open where the match is weak. The size of a clone is reported for some rows only, either as once, few or many, or as a class for expanded clones.

D gene: TRBD2; clone size: .; J gene: TRBJ2-1; V gene: TRBV14; CDR3 protein: ASSQGTSGFTSSYNEQF
D gene: .; clone size: .; J gene: TRBJ1-3; V gene: TRBV6-5; CDR3 protein: ASSKALSVGNTIY
D gene: .; clone size: .; J gene: TRBJ2-2; V gene: TRBV5-6; CDR3 protein: ASSLGGPFAGELF
D gene: TRBD1; clone size: .; J gene: TRBJ1-5; V gene: TRBV27; CDR3 protein: ASSSWGGTANQPQH
D gene: TRBD1; clone size: .; J gene: TRBJ2-3; V gene: TRBV7-6; CDR3 protein: ASSSVSRGLGDTQY
D gene: .; clone size: .; J gene: TRBJ1-4; V gene: TRBV27; CDR3 protein: ASSPRGYREKLF
D gene: .; clone size: .; J gene: TRBJ2-3; V gene: TRBV2; CDR3 protein: ASRQTAILLSTDTQY
D gene: .; clone size: .; J gene: TRBJ1-4; V gene: TRBV19; CDR3 protein: ASSAGGEGEAEKLF
D gene: .; clone size: .; J gene: TRBJ1-4; V gene: TRBV5-4; CDR3 protein: ASSLGSGAANEKLF
D gene: .; clone size: .; J gene: TRBJ1-1; V gene: TRBV9; CDR3 protein: ASSVGLAGRNEAF
D gene: TRBD2; clone size: few; J gene: TRBJ2-1; V gene: TRBV19; CDR3 protein: ASTSIGTNNNEQF
D gene: .; clone size: once; J gene: TRBJ2-7; V gene: TRBV3-1/TRBV3-2; CDR3 protein: ASSSSAGAYEQY
D gene: .; clone size: .; J gene: TRBJ1-5; V gene: TRBV11-2; CDR3 protein: ASSVQENQPQH
D gene: TRBD1; clone size: .; J gene: TRBJ1-1; V gene: TRBV5-5; CDR3 protein: ASSSGTGGNTEAF
D gene: TRBD1; clone size: .; J gene: TRBJ1-2; V gene: TRBV7-9; CDR3 protein: ASSSEGQGYSGYT
D gene: TRBD1; clone size: .; J gene: TRBJ1-4; V gene: TRBV7-9; CDR3 protein: ASSLGQGLDEKLF
D gene: .; clone size: few; J gene: TRBJ2-7; V gene: TRBV3-1/TRBV3-2; CDR3 protein: ASSQDVPGRYEQY
D gene: TRBD1; clone size: few; J gene: TRBJ2-2; V gene: TRBV11-2; CDR3 protein: ASSSVPGQGPYTGELF
D gene: .; clone size: .; J gene: TRBJ2-5; V gene: TRBV6-2/TRBV6-3; CDR3 protein: ASSYGAGKTFADQETQY
D gene: TRBD2; clone size: .; J gene: TRBJ2-3; V gene: TRBV7-6; CDR3 protein: ASSQAGGPPDTQY
D gene: TRBD1; clone size: .; J gene: TRBJ1-2; V gene: TRBV27; CDR3 protein: ASSASGGGGYT
D gene: .; clone size: .; J gene: TRBJ1-1; V gene: TRBV30; CDR3 protein: AWSVSSGNTEAF
D gene: .; clone size: .; J gene: TRBJ1-5; V gene: TRBV27; CDR3 protein: ASSTGVGDNQPQH
D gene: TRBD2; clone size: .; J gene: TRBJ2-3; V gene: TRBV7-6; CDR3 protein: ASSPRLAGLTDTQY
D gene: .; clone size: .; J gene: TRBJ1-2; V gene: TRBV2; CDR3 protein: ASSQTGINYGYT
D gene: .; clone size: .; J gene: TRBJ1-1; V gene: TRBV11-2; CDR3 protein: ASSLRVDTEAF
D gene: TRBD1; clone size: .; J gene: TRBJ2-3; V gene: TRBV11-2; CDR3 protein: ASSGTASTDTQY
D gene: TRBD1; clone size: .; J gene: TRBJ2-7; V gene: TRBV2; CDR3 protein: ASNSDRVYEQY